This T cell receptor (beta chain) is from a study of CD8+ T cells in alopecia areata. Overall study results and limits: Given one nonresponder, whether baseline CD8+ expansion relates to response remains uncertain.

Treatment given: oral pan-JAK inhibitor, 5-10 mg twice daily. A note on this clone: Its antigen is not identified.

Extraction of RNA preceded its reverse transcription into cDNA, which served as the sequencing template. The assay was immunoSEQ multiplex PCR, and TCRdb's table has in-frame clones only and misses some. This sample has approximately 210,000 clones; approximately 65% occur once, and the top ten carry 0.95% to 1.5%. CDR3 size: 13 residues. The V gene's germline CDR1 is MNHNY and CDR2 SVGAGI (reference sequence). Trimming took off 0 bases at V and 5 bases at J, with 7 bases between the two ends. This clonotype was sampled from a human donor with alopecia areata. The gene calls are TRBV6-6 and TRBJ2-5; no clear D gene. The sequences come from CD4+ T cells sorted from blood, collected at week 44, from a patient treated with tofacitinib. The CDR3 coding sequence is TGTGCCAGCAGTTACTCACCCGGGGAGACCCAGTACTTC. The encoded protein is CASSYSPGETQYF.